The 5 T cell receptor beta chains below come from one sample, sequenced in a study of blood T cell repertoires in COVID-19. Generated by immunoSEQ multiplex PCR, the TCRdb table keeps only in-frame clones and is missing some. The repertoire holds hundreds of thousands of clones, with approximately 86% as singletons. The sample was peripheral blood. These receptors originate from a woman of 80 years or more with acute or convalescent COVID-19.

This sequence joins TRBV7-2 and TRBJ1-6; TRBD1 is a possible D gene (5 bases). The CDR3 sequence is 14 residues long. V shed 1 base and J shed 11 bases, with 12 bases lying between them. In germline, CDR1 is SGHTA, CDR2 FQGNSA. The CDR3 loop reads CASSLDATAAPLHF. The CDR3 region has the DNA TGTGCCAGCAGCTTAGATGCGACAGCTGCACCCCTCCACTTT.

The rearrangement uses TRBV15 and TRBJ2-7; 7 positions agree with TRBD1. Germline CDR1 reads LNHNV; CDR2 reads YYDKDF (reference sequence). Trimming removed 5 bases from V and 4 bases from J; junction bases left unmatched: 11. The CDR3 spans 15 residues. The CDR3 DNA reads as TGTGCCACCAGCGCCCGACAGGGCCCAAGGTACGAGCAGTACTTC. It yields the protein CATSARQGPRYEQYF.

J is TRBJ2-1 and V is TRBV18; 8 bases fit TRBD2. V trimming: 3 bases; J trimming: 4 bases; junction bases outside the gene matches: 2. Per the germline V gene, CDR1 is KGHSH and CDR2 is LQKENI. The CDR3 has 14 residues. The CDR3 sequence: CASSPGLVYNEQFF. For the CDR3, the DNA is TGTGCCAGCTCACCGGGACTAGTATACAATGAGCAGTTCTTC.

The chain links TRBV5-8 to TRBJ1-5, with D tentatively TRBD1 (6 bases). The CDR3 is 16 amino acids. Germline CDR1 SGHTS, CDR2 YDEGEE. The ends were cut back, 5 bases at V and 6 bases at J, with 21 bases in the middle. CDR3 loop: CASSSTRSGAGQPQHF. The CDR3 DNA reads TGTGCCAGCAGTTCTACTCGGTCAGGGGCAGGTCAGCCCCAGCATTTT.

The CDR3 DNA reads TGTGCCAGCAGCTTGTGGCAGGGGGCGAACACTGAAGCTTTCTTT. Protein product: CASSLWQGANTEAFF. The rearrangement uses TRBV5-6 and TRBJ1-1; 8 nucleotides agree with TRBD1. From germline, CDR1 is SGHDT and CDR2 YYEEEE. The CDR3 is 15 amino acids. Trimming took 1 base from V and 1 from J; bases not matched to a gene: 3.